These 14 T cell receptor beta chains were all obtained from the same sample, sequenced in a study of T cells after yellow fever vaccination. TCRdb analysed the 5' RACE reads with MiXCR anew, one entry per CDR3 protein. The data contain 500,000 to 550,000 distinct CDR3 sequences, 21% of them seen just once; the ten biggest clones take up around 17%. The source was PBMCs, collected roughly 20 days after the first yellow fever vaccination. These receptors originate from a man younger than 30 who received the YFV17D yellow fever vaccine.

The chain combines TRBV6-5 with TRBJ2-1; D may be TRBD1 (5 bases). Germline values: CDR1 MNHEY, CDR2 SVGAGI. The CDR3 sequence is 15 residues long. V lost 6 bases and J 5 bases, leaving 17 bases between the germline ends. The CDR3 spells CASRYLGQVHNEQFF. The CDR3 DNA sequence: TGTGCCAGCAGGTACCTGGGGCAGGTCCACAATGAGCAGTTCTTC.

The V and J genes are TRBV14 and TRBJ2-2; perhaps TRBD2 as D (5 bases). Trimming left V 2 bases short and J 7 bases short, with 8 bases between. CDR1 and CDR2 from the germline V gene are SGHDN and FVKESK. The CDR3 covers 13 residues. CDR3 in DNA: TGTGCCAGCAGCCAAACGGGGTTCGGGGAGCTGTTTTTT. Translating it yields CASSQTGFGELFF.

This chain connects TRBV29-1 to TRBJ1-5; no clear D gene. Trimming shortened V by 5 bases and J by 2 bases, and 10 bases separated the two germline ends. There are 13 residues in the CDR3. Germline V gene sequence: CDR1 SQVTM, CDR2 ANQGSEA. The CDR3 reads CSVCTGGNQPQHF. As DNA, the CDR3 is TGCAGCGTTTGCACCGGTGGCAATCAGCCCCAGCATTTT.

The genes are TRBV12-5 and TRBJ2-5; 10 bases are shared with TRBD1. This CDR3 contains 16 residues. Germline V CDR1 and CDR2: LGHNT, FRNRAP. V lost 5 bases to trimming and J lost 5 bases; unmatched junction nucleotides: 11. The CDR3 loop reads CASGLLRQGAGETQYF. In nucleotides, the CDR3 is TGTGCTAGTGGTCTCCTTCGACAGGGGGCAGGGGAGACCCAGTACTTC.

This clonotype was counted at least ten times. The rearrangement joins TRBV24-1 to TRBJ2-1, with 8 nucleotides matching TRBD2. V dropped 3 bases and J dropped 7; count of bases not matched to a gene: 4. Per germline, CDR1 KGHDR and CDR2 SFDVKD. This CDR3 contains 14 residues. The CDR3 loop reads CATSDAPGGNEQFF. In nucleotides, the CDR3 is TGTGCCACCAGTGATGCGCCGGGGGGGAATGAGCAGTTCTTC.

The CDR3 protein is CASSYEGGSEKLFF. Written as DNA, the CDR3 is TGTGCCAGCAGTTACGAGGGGGGGAGTGAAAAACTGTTTTTT. This rearrangement joins TRBV6-5 to TRBJ1-4; D perhaps matches TRBD1 (6 bases). Looked up from germline, CDR1 is MNHEY and CDR2 is SVGAGI. Trimming removed 2 bases from V and 7 bases from J, with 11 bases in between. The length of the CDR3 is 14 residues.

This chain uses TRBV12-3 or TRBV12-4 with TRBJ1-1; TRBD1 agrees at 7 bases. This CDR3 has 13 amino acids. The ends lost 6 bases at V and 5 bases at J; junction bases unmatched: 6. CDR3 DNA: TGTGCCAGCAGCCTGAGGGGGCAGACTGAAGCTTTCTTT. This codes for CASSLRGQTEAFF.

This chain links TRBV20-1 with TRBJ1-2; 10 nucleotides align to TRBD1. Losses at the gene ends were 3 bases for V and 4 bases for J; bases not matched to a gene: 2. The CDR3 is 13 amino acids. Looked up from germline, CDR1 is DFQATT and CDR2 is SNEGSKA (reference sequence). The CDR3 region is CSASGTGAYGYTF. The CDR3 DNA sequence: TGCAGTGCTAGTGGGACAGGGGCCTATGGCTACACCTTC.

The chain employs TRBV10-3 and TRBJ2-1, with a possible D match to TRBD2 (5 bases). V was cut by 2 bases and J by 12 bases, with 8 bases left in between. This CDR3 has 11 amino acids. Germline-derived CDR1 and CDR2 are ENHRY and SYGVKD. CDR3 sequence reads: CAISEEGLQFF. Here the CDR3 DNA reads TGTGCCATCAGTGAGGAGGGCCTGCAGTTCTTC.

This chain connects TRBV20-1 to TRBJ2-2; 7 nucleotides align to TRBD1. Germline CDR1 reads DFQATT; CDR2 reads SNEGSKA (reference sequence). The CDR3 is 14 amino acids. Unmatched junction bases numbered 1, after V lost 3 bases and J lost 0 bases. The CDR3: CSARGQPNTGELFF. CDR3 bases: TGCAGTGCTAGGGGACAGCCGAACACCGGGGAGCTGTTTTTT.

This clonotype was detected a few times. CDR3 in amino acids: CASSPVGGANYGYTF. CDR3 DNA: TGTGCCAGCAGCCCGGTCGGGGGCGCTAACTATGGCTACACCTTC. The J gene is TRBJ1-2, the V gene TRBV12-3 or TRBV12-4, with a possible D match to TRBD1 (6 bases). V lost 6 bases and J 0 bases, leaving 14 bases between the germline ends. This CDR3 is 15 amino acids long.

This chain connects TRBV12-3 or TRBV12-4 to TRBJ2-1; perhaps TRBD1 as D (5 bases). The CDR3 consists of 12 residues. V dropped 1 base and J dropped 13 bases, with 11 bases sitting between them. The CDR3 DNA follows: TGTGCCAGCAGTTTAGTGGGGCTTTTACAGTTCTTC. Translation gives CASSLVGLLQFF.

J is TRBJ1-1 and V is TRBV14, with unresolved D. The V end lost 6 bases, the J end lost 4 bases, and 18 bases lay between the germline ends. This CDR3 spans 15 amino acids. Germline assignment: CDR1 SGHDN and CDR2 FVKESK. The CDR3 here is CASSSLTLLGTEAFF. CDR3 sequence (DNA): TGTGCCAGCAGTAGCCTCACCCTTCTCGGCACTGAAGCTTTCTTT.

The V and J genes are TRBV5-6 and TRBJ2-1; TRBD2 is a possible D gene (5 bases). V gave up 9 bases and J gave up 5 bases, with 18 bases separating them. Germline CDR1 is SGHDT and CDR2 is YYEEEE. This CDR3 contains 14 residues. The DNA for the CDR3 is TGTGCCATGGGCCCCGGGGTACTCCACAATGAGCAGTTCTTC. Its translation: CAMGPGVLHNEQFF.